This T cell receptor (beta chain) was profiled in a study of shared T cell receptors in the human thymus. Some clones are missing from TCRdb's copy, which holds only in-frame ones; the method was immunoSEQ multiplex PCR. In the table there are about 400,000 clones, over 90% of which are singletons. Details on this clone: Other DNA sequences in this specimen translate into the identical CDR3.

Losses at the gene ends were 1 base for V and 1 base for J; bases not matched to a gene: 14. CDR1 is LGHNA, CDR2 YNFKEQ, per germline. CDR3 length: 19 amino acids. The chain joins TRBV4-2 to TRBJ2-7, with 9 bases lining up with TRBD2. The TCR comes from a human donor. Sequenced: thymocytes. CDR3 nucleotide sequence: TGTGCCAGCAGCCAAGGCGGTGAAGGCGGGAGGGCCAAATCCTACGAGCAGTACTTC. This sequence encodes CASSQGGEGGRAKSYEQYF.